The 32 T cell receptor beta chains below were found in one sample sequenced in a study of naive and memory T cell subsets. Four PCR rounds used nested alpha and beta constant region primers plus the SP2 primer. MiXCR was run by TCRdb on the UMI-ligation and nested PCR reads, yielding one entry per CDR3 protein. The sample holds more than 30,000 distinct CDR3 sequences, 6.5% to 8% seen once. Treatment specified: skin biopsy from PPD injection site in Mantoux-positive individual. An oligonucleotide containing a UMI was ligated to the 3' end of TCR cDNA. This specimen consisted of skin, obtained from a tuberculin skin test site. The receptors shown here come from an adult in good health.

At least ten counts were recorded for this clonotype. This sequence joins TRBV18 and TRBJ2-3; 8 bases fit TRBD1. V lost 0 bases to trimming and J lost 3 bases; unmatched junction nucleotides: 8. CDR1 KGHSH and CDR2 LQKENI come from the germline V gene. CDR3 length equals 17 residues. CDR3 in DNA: TGTGCCAGCTCACCACCGCGACAGGGGCGATCGACAGATACGCAGTATTTT. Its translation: CASSPPRQGRSTDTQYF.

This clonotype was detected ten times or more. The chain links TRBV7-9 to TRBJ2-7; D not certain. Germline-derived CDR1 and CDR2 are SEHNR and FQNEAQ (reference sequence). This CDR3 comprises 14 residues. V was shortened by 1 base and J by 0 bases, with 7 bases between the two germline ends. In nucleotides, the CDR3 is TGTGCCAGCAGCTTAGGTACCGCCTCCTACGAGCAGTACTTC. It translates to CASSLGTASYEQYF.

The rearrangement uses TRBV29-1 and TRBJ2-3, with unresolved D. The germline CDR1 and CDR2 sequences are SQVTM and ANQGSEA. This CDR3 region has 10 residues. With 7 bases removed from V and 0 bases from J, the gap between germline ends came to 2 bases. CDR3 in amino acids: CSASTDTQYF. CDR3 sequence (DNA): TGCAGCGCCAGCACAGATACGCAGTATTTT.

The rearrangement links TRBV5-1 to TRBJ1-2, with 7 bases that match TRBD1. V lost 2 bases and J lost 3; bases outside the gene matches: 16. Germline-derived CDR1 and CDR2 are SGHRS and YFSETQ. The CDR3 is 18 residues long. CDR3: CASSFRYLNHRGDYGYTF. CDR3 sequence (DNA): TGCGCCAGCAGCTTCCGTTATCTTAATCACAGGGGCGACTATGGCTACACCTTC.

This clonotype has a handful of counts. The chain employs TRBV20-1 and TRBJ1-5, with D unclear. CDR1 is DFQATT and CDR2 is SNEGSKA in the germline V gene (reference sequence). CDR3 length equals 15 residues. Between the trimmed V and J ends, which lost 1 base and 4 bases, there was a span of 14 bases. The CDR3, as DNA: TGCAGTGCTAGAGTCGGTCAGTGGCTGAATCAGCCCCAGCATTTT. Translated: CSARVGQWLNQPQHF.

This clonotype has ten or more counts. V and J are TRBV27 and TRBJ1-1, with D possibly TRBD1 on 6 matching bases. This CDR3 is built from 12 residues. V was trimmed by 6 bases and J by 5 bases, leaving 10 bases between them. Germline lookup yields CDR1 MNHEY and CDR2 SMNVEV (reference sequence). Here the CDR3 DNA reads TGTGCCAGCAGCCCACAGGGAACTGAAGCTTTCTTT. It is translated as CASSPQGTEAFF.

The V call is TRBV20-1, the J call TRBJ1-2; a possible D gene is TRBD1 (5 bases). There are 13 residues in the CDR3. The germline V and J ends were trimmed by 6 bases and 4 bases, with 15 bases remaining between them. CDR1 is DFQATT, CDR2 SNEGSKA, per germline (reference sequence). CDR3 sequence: CSAIGGLSYGYTF. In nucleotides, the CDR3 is TGCAGTGCGATTGGGGGGTTATCCTATGGCTACACCTTC.

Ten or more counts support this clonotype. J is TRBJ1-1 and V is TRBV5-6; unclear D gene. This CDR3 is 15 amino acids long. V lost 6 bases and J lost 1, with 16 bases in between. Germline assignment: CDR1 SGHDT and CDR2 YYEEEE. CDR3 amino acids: CASTPGAIGNTEAFF. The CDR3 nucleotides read TGTGCCAGCACCCCCGGAGCAATAGGGAACACTGAAGCTTTCTTT.

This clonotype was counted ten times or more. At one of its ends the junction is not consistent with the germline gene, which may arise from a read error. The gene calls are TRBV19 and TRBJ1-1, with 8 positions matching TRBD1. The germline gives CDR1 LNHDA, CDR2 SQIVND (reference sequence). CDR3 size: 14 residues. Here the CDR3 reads CASSLRTGNAEAFF. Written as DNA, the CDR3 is TGTGCCAGTAGTCTTCGGACAGGGAACGCTGAAGCTTTCTTT.

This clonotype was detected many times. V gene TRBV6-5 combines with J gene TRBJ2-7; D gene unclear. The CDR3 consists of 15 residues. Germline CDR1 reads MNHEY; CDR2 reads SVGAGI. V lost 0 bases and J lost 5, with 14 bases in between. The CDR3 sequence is CASSYSKISRHEQYF. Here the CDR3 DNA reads TGTGCCAGCAGTTACTCCAAGATCTCACGCCACGAGCAGTACTTC.

Here the CDR3 DNA reads TGCGCCAGCAGCTTGATCCCAGGAAGCTCCTATAATTCACCCCTCCACTTT. Protein product: CASSLIPGSSYNSPLHF. The V call is TRBV5-1, the J call TRBJ1-6, with unresolved D. Per the germline V gene, CDR1 is SGHRS and CDR2 is YFSETQ. The CDR3 covers 17 residues. Trimming shortened V by 1 base and J by 0 bases, and 11 bases separated the two germline ends.

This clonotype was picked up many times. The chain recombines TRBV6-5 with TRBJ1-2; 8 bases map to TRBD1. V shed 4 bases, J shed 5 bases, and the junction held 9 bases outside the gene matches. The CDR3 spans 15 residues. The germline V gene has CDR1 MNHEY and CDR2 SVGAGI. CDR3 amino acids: CASSWRRTGLYGYTF. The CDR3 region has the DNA TGTGCCAGCAGTTGGCGCCGGACAGGGCTTTATGGCTACACCTTC.

The CDR3 region has the DNA TGTGCCAGCAGCCCTGGGACTAGCGGGGGGGTCGGACGAATGTCCTCTGAGCAGTTCTTC. Its protein product is CASSPGTSGGVGRMSSEQFF. The rearrangement uses TRBV13 and TRBJ2-1; 16 bases are shared with TRBD2. Trimming took 5 bases from V and 9 from J; bases not matched to a gene: 19. The germline V gene has CDR1 PRHDT and CDR2 FYEKMQ (reference sequence). The CDR3 contains 20 residues.

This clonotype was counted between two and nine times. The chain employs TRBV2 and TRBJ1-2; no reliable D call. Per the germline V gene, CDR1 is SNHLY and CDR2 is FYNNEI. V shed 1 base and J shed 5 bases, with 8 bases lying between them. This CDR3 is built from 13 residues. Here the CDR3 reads CASSEELKYGYTF. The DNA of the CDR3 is TGTGCCAGCAGTGAAGAGCTAAAGTATGGCTACACCTTC.

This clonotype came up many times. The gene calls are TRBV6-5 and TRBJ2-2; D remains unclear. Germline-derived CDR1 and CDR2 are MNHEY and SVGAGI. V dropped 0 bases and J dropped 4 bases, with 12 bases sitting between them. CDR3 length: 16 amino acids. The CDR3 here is CASSYSIVFSTGELFF. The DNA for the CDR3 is TGTGCCAGCAGTTACTCGATCGTATTTTCCACCGGGGAGCTGTTTTTT.

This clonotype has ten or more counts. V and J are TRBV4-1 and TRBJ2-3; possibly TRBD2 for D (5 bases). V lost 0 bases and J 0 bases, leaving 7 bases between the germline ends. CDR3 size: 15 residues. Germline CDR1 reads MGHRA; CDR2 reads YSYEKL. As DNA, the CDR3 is TGCGCCAGCAGCCAAGAACGGGGAAGCACAGATACGCAGTATTTT. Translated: CASSQERGSTDTQYF.

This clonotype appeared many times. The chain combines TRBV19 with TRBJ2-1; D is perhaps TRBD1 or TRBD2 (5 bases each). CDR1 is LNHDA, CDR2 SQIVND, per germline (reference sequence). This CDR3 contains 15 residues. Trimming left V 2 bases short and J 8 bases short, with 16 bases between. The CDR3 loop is CASSIMGPRYDEQFF. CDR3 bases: TGTGCCAGTAGTATAATGGGACCCCGTTATGATGAGCAGTTCTTC.

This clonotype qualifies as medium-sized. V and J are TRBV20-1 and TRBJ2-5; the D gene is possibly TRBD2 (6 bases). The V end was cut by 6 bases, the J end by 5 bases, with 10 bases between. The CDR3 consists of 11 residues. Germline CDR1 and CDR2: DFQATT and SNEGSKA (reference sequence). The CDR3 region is CSARTMETQYF. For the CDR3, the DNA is TGCAGTGCCAGGACTATGGAGACCCAGTACTTC.

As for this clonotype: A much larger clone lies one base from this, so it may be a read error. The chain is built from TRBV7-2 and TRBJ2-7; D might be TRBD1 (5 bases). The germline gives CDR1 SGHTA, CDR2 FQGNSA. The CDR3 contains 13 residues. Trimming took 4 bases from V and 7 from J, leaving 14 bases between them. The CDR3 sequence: CASSSGHRWEQYF. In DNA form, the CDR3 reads TGTGCCAGCAGCTCAGGACACCGGTGGGAGCAGTACTTC.

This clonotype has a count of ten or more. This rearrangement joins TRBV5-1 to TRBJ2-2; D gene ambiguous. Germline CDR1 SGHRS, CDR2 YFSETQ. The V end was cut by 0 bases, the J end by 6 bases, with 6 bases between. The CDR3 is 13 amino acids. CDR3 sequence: CASSLGSSGELFF. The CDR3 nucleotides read TGCGCCAGCAGCTTGGGGAGTTCCGGGGAGCTGTTTTTT. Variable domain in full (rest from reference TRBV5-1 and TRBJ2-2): KAGVTQTPRYLIKTRGQQVTLSCSPISGHRSVSWYQQTPGQGLQFLFEYFSETQRNKGNFPGRFSGRQFSNSRSEMNVSTLELGDSALYLCASSLGSSGELFFGEGSRLTVL.

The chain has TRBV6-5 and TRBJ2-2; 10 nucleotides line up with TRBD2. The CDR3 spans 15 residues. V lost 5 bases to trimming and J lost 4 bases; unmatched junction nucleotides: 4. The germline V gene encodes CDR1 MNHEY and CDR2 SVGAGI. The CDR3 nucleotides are TGTGCCAGCAGTAAGCGGGGGGGATTCACCGGGGAGCTGTTTTTT. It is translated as CASSKRGGFTGELFF.

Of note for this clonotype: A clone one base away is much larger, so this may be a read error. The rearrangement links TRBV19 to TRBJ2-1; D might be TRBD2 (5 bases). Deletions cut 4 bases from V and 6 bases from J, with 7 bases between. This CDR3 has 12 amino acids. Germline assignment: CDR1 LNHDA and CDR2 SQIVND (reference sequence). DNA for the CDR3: TGTGCCAGTAGTACGGGGTGCAATGAGCAGTTCTTC. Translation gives CASSTGCNEQFF.

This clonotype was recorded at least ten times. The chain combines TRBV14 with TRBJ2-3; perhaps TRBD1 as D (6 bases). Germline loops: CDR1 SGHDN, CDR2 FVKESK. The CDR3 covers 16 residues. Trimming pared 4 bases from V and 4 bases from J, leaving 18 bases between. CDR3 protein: CASSRYSGTWADTQYF. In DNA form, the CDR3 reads TGTGCCAGCAGCCGTTACTCTGGGACATGGGCAGATACGCAGTATTTT.

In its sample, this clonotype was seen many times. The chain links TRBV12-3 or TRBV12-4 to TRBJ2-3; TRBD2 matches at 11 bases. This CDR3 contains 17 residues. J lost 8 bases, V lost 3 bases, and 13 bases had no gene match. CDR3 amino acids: CASSFPLSGGASRTQYF. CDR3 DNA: TGTGCCAGCAGTTTTCCCCTTAGCGGGGGGGCGTCCCGTACGCAGTATTTT.

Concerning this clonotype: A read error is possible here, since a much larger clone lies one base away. DNA of the CDR3: TGTGCCAGCTCTTACGCGGCCCTACGTATTTACACCGGGGAGCTGTTTTTT. It codes for CASSYAALRIYTGELFF. The chain combines TRBV3-1 with TRBJ2-2; the D is unclear. The germline V and J ends were trimmed by 8 bases and 3 bases, with 22 bases remaining between them. The CDR3 is 17 amino acids. CDR1 and CDR2 from the germline V gene are LGHDT and YNNKEL (reference sequence).

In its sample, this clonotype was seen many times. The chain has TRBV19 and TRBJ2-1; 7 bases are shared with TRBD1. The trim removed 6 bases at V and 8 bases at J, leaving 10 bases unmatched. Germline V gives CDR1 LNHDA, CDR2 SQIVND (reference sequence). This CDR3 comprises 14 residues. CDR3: CASSLDRVGDEQFF. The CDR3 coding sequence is TGTGCCAGTAGCCTTGACAGGGTCGGGGATGAGCAGTTCTTC.

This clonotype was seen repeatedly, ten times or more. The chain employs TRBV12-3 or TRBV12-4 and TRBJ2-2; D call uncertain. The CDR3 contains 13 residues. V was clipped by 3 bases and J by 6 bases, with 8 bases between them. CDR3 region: CASSFYGPGELFF. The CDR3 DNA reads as TGTGCCAGCAGTTTTTATGGTCCCGGGGAGCTGTTTTTT.

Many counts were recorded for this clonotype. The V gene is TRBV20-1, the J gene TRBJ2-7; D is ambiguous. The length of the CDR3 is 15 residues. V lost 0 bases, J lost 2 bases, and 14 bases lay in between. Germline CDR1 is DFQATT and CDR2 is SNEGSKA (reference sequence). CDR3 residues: CSARDLAQDPYEQYF. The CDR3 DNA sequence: TGCAGTGCTAGAGATCTGGCCCAAGACCCCTACGAGCAGTACTTC.

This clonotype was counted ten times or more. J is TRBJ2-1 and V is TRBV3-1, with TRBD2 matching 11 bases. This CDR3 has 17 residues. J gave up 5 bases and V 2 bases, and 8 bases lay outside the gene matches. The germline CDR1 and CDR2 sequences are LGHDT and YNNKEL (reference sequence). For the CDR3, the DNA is TGTGCCAGCAGCCAAAAACTAGCGGGGGCGATCAACAATGAGCAGTTCTTC. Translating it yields CASSQKLAGAINNEQFF.

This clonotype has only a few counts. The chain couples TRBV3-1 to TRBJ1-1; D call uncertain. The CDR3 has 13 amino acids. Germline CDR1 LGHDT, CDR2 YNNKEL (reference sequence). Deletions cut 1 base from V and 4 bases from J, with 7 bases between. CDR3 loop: CASSQGVSTEAFF. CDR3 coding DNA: TGTGCCAGCAGCCAAGGGGTTTCCACTGAAGCTTTCTTT. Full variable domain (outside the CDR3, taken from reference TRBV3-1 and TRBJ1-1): DTAVSQTPKYLVTQMGNDKSIKCEQNLGHDTMYWYKQDSKKFLKIMFSYNNKELIINETVPNRFSPKSPDKAHLNLHINSLELGDSAVYFCASSQGVSTEAFFGQGTRLTVV.

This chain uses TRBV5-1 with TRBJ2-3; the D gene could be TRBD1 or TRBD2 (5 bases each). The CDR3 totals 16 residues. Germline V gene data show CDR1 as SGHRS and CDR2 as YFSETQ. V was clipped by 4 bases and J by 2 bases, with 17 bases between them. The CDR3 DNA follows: TGCGCCAGCAGCGTGGGGACCGCTAGATCCACAGATACGCAGTATTTT. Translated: CASSVGTARSTDTQYF.

Written as DNA, the CDR3 is TGCGCCAGCAGCTTGTACGGGGGGGCCCCCGAGCAGTACTTC. Its protein product is CASSLYGGAPEQYF. The chain couples TRBV5-1 to TRBJ2-7; TRBD2 aligns across 8 bases. This CDR3 has 14 amino acids. Germline CDR1 and CDR2: SGHRS and YFSETQ. The V gene end was trimmed by 1 base and the J gene end by 6 bases; junction bases not matched to a gene: 6.